The 2 T cell receptor beta chains below were found in one sample sequenced in a study of shared clonotypes between healthy human individuals. Generated by immunoSEQ multiplex PCR, the TCRdb table keeps only in-frame clones and is missing some. In the table there are some 1,100,000 clones, about four fifths of which are singletons. Sequenced sample: memory CD4+ T cells from PBMCs. Indicated subset: CD45RA-negative fraction. Every receptor here comes from a man younger than 35 in good health. Some clones in this sample may be carry-over from other donors' samples.

V is TRBV18 and J is TRBJ2-7; a possible D gene is TRBD1 (6 bases). CDR3 length: 13 amino acids. Germline CDR1 reads KGHSH; CDR2 reads LQKENI. Trimming pared 3 bases from V and 2 bases from J, leaving 8 bases between. In DNA, the CDR3 is TGTGCCAGCTCACCGGGGGCTACCTACGAGCAGTACTTC. It is translated as CASSPGATYEQYF. Full variable domain (outside the CDR3, taken from reference TRBV18 and TRBJ2-7): NAGVMQNPRHLVRRRGQEARLRCSPMKGHSHVYWYRQLPEEGLKFMVYLQKENIIDESGMPKERFSAEFPKEGPSILRIQQVVRGDSAAYFCASSPGATYEQYFGPGTRLTVT.

This clone was seen more than once but under ten times. The J gene is TRBJ2-7, the V gene TRBV7-2; 8 nucleotides align to TRBD2. Germline CDR1 reads SGHTA; CDR2 reads FQGNSA. The CDR3 has 16 residues. Losses at the gene ends were 5 bases for V and 0 bases for J; bases not matched to a gene: 9. The CDR3 nucleotides are TGTGCCAGCAGCCCCACGTATAGCGGGGACTCCTACGAGCAGTACTTC. This encodes CASSPTYSGDSYEQYF.